This T cell receptor (beta chain) is from a study of T cell responses to AZD1222 COVID-19 vaccine. Findings and caveats of the study: Only a handful of AZD1222 recipients, roughly six in all, had baseline seropositivity. Spike-specific TCR breadth and depth grew following two AZD1222 doses. White British ancestry dominated among donors, who included more females, and clonal diversity was possibly underestimated.

Remarks on this clone: Its matching antigen is unknown.

TCRdb's copy holds only in-frame clones and misses some; the assay was immunoSEQ multiplex PCR. The sample lists 150,000 to 200,000 clones; over 80% were seen once. This CDR3 has 15 amino acids. The V gene end was trimmed by 6 bases and the J gene end by 6 bases; junction bases not matched to a gene: 11. Germline V gene data show CDR1 as MNHEY and CDR2 as SMNVEV (reference sequence). Here the sequenced sample was peripheral blood, taken on day 0 of AZD1222 vaccination. This clonotype was sampled from an adult in good health. The rearrangement links TRBV27 to TRBJ1-5, with 7 bases identical to TRBD1. CDR3 bases: TGTGCCAGCAGCCCCGGAGACAGGGACGTTCAGCCCCAGCATTTT. Translated, it gives CASSPGDRDVQPQHF.